The T cell receptor beta chain described here comes from a study of shared clonotypes between healthy human individuals. About the study: Donor ages ranged 18 to 49 years: a couple of women, a few men. General study findings and limits: It was the few donors that limited the genetic and exposure-history diversity represented.

Only Caucasian adults living in Nashville, Tennessee served as donors. Original methodology: Junction-only sequences without quality scores came from ImmunoSEQ, so filtering differed. Data came from immunoSEQ multiplex PCR; TCRdb stores just in-frame clones and leaves some out. For V, J and clone size, that table is used; D and trimming come from the DNA. The sample shows about 560,000 clones, around three quarters of them seen only once. With respect to this clone: What it recognizes is unknown. Compared with germline, one end of the junction differs, possibly owing to a read error.

CDR1 is SGHDT and CDR2 is YYEEEE in the germline V gene. The CDR3 totals 11 residues. The sequenced material came from PBMCs. This TCR came from a woman aged 35 to 49 in good health. Some clones in this sample may be carry-over from other donors' samples. The chain has TRBV5-6 and TRBJ2-7, with 8 bases matching TRBD1. CDR3 DNA: TGTGCCAGCAGCAGTTCGGACAGGGAACACTTC. Protein sequence: CASSSSDREHF.